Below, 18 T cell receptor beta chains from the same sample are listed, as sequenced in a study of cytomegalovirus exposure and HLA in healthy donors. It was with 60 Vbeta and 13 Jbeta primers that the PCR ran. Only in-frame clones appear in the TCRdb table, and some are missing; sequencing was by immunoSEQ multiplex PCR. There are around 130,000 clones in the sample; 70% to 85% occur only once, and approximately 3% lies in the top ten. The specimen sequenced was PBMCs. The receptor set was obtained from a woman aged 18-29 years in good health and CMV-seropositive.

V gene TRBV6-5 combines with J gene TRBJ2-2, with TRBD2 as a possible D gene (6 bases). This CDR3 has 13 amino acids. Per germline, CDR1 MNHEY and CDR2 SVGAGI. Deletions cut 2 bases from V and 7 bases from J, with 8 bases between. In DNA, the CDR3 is TGTGCCAGCAGTTACCTTAGCGGCGGGGAGCTGTTTTTT. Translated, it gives CASSYLSGGELFF.

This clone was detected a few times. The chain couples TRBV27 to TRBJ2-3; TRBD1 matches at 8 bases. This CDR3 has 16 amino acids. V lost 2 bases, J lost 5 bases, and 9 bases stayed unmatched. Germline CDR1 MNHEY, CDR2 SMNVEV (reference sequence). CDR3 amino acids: CASSLRTGWDGDTQYF. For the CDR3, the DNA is TGTGCCAGCAGTTTAAGGACAGGGTGGGATGGAGATACGCAGTATTTT.

CDR3 region: CASSDRGGGQETQYF. CDR3 nucleotides: TGTGCCAGCAGTGATCGAGGGGGGGGCCAAGAGACCCAGTACTTC. The chain employs TRBV2 and TRBJ2-5, with D tentatively TRBD2 (7 bases). The CDR3 extends over 15 amino acids. Germline CDR1 is SNHLY and CDR2 is FYNNEI. V gave up 3 bases and J gave up 1 base, with 12 bases separating them.

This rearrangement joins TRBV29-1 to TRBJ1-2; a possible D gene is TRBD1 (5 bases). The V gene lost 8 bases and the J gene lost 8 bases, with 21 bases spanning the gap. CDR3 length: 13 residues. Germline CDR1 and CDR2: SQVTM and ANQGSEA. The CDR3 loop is CSSSLGGEGGYTF. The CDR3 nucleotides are TGCAGCTCCTCATTGGGAGGGGAGGGCGGCTACACCTTC.

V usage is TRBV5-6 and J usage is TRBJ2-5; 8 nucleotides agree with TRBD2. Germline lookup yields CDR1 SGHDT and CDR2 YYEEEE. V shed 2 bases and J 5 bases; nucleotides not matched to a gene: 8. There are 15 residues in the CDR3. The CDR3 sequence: CASSFGISGGETQYF. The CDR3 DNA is TGTGCCAGCAGCTTTGGGATAAGCGGGGGTGAGACCCAGTACTTC.

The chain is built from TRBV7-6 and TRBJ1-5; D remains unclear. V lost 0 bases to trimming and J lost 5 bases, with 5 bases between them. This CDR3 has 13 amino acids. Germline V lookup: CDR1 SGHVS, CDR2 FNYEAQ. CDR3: CASSLALYQPQHF. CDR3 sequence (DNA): TGTGCCAGCAGCTTAGCCCTTTATCAGCCCCAGCATTTT. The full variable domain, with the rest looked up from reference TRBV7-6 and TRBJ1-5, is GAGVSQSPRYKVTKRGQDVALRCDPISGHVSLYWYRQALGQGPEFLTYFNYEAQQDKSGLPNDRFSAERPEGSISTLTIQRTEQRDSAMYRCASSLALYQPQHFGDGTRLSIL.

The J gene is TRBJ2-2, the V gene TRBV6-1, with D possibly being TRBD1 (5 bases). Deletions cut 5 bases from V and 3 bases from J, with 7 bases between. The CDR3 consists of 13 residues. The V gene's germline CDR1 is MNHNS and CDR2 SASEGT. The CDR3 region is CASSSGYTGELFF. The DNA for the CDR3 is TGTGCCAGCAGTTCAGGGTACACCGGGGAGCTGTTTTTT.

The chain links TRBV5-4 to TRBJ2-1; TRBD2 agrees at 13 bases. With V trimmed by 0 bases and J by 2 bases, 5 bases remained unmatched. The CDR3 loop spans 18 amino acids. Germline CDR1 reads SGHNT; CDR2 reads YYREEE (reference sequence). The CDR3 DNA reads TGTGCCAGCAGCTTGGAACTAGCGGGGGGGCCTGCCTACAATGAGCAGTTCTTC. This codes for CASSLELAGGPAYNEQFF.

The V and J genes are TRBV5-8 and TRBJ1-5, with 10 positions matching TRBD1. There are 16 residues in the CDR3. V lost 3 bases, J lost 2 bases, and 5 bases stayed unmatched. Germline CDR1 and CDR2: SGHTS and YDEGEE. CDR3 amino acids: CASSSGTGVGNQPQHF. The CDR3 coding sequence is TGTGCCAGCAGCTCCGGGACAGGGGTTGGCAATCAGCCCCAGCATTTT. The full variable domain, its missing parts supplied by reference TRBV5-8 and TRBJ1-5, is EAGVTQSPTHLIKTRGQQATLRCSPISGHTSVYWYQQALGLGLQFLLWYDEGEERNRGNFPPRFSGRQFPNYSSELNVNALELEDSALYLCASSSGTGVGNQPQHFGDGTRLSIL.

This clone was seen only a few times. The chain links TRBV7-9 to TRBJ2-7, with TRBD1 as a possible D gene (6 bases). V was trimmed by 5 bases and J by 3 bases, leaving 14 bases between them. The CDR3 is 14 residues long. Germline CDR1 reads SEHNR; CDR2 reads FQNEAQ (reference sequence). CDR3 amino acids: CASSHTGKSYEQYF. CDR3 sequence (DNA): TGTGCCAGCAGCCATACAGGGAAAAGCTACGAGCAGTACTTC.

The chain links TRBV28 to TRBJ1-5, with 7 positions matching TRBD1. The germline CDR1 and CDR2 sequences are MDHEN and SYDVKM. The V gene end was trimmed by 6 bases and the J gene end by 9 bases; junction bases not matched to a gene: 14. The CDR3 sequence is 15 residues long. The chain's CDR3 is CASRRWDSGYLPQHF. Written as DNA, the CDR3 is TGTGCCAGCAGGCGATGGGACAGTGGTTATCTGCCCCAGCATTTT. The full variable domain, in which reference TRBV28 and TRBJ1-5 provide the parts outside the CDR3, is DVKVTQSSRYLVKRTGEKVFLECVQDMDHENMFWYRQDPGLGLRLIYFSYDVKMKEKGDIPEGYSVSREKKERFSLILESASTNQTSMYLCASRRWDSGYLPQHFGDGTRLSIL.

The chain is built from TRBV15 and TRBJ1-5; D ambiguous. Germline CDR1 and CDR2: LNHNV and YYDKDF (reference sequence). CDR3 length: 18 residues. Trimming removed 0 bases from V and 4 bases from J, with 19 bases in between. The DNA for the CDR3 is TGTGCCACCAGCAGAGATGCCGTTACCGGGAGTTGGAATCAGCCCCAGCATTTT. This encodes CATSRDAVTGSWNQPQHF.

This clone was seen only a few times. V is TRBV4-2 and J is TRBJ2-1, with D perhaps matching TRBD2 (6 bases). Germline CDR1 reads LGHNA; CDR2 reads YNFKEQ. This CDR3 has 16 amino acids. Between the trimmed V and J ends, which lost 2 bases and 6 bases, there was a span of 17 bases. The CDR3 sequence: CASSQTRDWETNEQFF. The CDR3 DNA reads TGTGCCAGCAGCCAAACCCGGGACTGGGAAACCAATGAGCAGTTCTTC.

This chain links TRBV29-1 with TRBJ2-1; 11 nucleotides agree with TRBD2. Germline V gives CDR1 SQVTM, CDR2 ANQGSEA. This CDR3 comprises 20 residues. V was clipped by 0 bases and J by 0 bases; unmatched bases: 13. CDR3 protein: CSVEDLLGSGGASSYNEQFF. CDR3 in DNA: TGCAGCGTTGAAGATCTTCTGGGTAGCGGGGGGGCGAGCTCCTACAATGAGCAGTTCTTC.

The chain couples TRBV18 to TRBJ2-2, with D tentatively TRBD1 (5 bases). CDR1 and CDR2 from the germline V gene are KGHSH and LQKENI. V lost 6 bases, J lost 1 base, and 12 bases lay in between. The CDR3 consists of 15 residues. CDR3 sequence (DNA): TGTGCCAGCTCTTCCATTACAGGGAACACCGGGGAGCTGTTTTTT. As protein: CASSSITGNTGELFF.

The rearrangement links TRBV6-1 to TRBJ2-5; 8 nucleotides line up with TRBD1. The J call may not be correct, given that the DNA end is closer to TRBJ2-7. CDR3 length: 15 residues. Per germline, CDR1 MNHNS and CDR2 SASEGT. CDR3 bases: TGTGCCAGTAAAACAAACCAGGGGGCGATCTACGAGCAGTACTTC. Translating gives CASKTNQGAIYEQYF.

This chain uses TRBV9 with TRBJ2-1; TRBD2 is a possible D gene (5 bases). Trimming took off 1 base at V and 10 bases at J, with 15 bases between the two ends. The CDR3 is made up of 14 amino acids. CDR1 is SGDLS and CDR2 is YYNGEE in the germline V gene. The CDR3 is CASSVISDNLEQFF. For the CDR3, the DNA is TGTGCCAGCAGCGTAATTAGCGACAATCTAGAGCAGTTCTTC.

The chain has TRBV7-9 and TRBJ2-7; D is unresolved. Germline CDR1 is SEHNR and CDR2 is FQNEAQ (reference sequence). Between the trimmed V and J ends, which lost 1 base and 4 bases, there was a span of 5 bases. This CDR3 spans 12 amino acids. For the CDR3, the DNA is TGTGCCAGCAGCTTAGAACTTTACGAGCAGTACTTC. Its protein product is CASSLELYEQYF.